In this sample, the clone carrying this T cell receptor (beta chain) turned up a few times. The second PCR ran about 6 to 11 cycles with a sample-barcoded 5' primer and J-beta primers. One entry per CDR3 protein results from TCRdb running MiXCR on the 5' RACE reads. The repertoire holds approximately 1.5 million distinct CDR3 sequences, with 40% to 45% as singletons. These data are taken from a study of blood T cells in healthy people across ages. Germline CDR1 is SGHAT and CDR2 is FQNNGV. The CDR3 extends over 15 amino acids. V lost 6 bases and J 3 bases, leaving 16 bases between the germline ends. What was sequenced was blood. The clonotype originates from a woman under 30 in good health. The chain employs TRBV11-2 and TRBJ2-3; tentative D call: TRBD1 (5 bases). The CDR3: CASSSSFQGTDTQYF. In DNA form, the CDR3 reads TGTGCCAGCAGTTCTAGTTTTCAGGGAACAGATACGCAGTATTTT. The variable domain in full, with the rest retrieved from reference TRBV11-2 and TRBJ2-3, is EAGVAQSPRYKIIEKRQSVAFWCNPISGHATLYWYQQILGQGPKLLIQFQNNGVVDDSQLPKDRFSAERLKGVDSTLKIQPAKLEDSAVYLCASSSSFQGTDTQYFGPGTRLTVL.